Below, one TCR beta chain is given with its context. This clonotype appeared many times. The specificity of this receptor is unknown. Base qualities are not provided; no much larger clone lies one nucleotide away. The record originates from a study of T cells in Graves' hyperthyroidism and ophthalmopathy (dated by TCRdb to about 2019). General notes on the study: Peripheral blood samples were taken at initial diagnosis, before any treatment was given. To identify distinguishing TCR V-J signatures, a discovery cohort of some 100 patients was used, comprising fewer than 45 with Graves' ophthalmopathy and approximately 58 with stable Graves' hyperthyroidism. Whether ophthalmopathy could be predicted prospectively was tested in an independent validation cohort made up of roughly 19 hyperthyroidism patients plus 17 patients who later progressed to ophthalmopathy. The 85 to 100 discovery patients were divided at random into training and test sets in a 7:3 ratio. Thyroid tissue and blood T-cell repertoires from roughly 6 Graves' hyperthyroidism patients were also compared in the study. Following sampling, methimazole starting at 30 mg daily was given to hyperthyroidism patients, and high-dose intravenous methylprednisolone was given to ophthalmopathy patients. The paper reports TCR Vbeta CDR3 sequencing of more than 120 peripheral blood samples: 40 to 45 ophthalmopathy, roughly 74 hyperthyroidism and around 17 progressor patients. Overall study results and their limits: Most expanded thyroid clonotypes (frequency above 0.001) were also detected in blood, suggesting blood repertoires may reflect thyroid immune responses. A 13 V-J signature model separated ophthalmopathy from stable hyperthyroidism, with around 90% sensitivity and about 81% specificity in cross-validation and 80%/75% in testing. In validation, progression to ophthalmopathy was predicted by the model with 55% to 71% sensitivity and 72% to 85% specificity, a median of around 5.9 months before onset. Sample size was not statistically predetermined, and blinding of investigators to group allocation was not performed.

After removal of 5 bases from V and 10 bases from J, the junction retains 12 bases not matched to a gene. The CDR1 and CDR2 encoded by the germline V gene are SGHAT and FQNNGV. Including cysteine and phenylalanine, the CDR3 has 14 amino acids. Kept here is only the CDR3 DNA, which spans 42 bases and is read in frame from base 1. A patient counted as having stable Graves' hyperthyroidism if no progression to ophthalmopathy occurred over 18 months of follow-up. Hyperthyroidism patients were newly diagnosed, with disease duration under 2 months, and aged 18 to 65 years. Patients with uncontrolled infections, other autoimmune diseases, pregnancy or lactation were excluded. Diagnoses were based on clinical symptoms, serum thyroxine and TRAb, thyroid ultrasound and orbital computed tomography. Ficoll-Paque density gradient centrifugation was used to isolate PBMCs from approximately 11 ml of fresh peripheral blood. Trizol reagent was used to extract total RNA, and RNA quality was then checked on an Agilent 2100 Bioanalyzer.

The TCR beta CDR3 regions were amplified from RNA transcripts. The first round of RT-PCR for the TCR CDR3 was performed with the HTBI primer set and the Qiagen OneStep RT-PCR kit. A second multiplex PCR round built the libraries, followed by size selection and purification. Paired-end sequencing of the libraries was performed with 100 bp reads on an Illumina HiSeq2000. As for the original processing: SOAPnuke was used to process the raw data, removing reads that contained adapters or uncalled bases, had a mean Phred below 15, or lacked an exact match to the constant primer or identifier. COPE v1.2.5 was used to merge the high-quality paired reads, and each unique nucleotide sequence was defined as a clonotype. MiTCR v1.1 was used to align clonotypes to the IMGT TRBV, TRBD and TRBJ reference segments. Analysis was restricted to V-J combinations with a frequency above 0.0001, which covered roughly 99% of repertoires. The TCS score was defined as F50 (clonal expansion) divided by E x V (chaos), with BLOSUM62-based TCRdist calculated between CDR3 peptides within each V-J. Welch's t-statistics and random forest reduced around 510 V-J features to 10 to 15, which were used in a naive Bayes classifier (R e1071). The raw public data were reprocessed by TCRdb itself: fastp quality trimming at Q25, MiXCR clonotype calling, in-frame beta chains only. All rows with the same CDR3 protein become a single entry with the most common DNA and genes. The V and J calls here are based on TCRdb, not the publication. This sample is represented by under 650,000 distinct CDR3 sequences; under 20% of them were singletons. Clones ranked in the top ten supply 3.5% to 4% of the sample.

The chain uses TRBV11-2 and TRBJ2-3, with 7 middle bases fitting TRBD1. Sequences were obtained from blood. The receptor was derived from a woman aged 30 to 39 with Graves' hyperthyroidism. Read as DNA, the sequence is TGTGCCAGCAGCAGCCGACAGGGACCCCCAGCGCAGTATTTT. Translation gives CASSSRQGPPAQYF.